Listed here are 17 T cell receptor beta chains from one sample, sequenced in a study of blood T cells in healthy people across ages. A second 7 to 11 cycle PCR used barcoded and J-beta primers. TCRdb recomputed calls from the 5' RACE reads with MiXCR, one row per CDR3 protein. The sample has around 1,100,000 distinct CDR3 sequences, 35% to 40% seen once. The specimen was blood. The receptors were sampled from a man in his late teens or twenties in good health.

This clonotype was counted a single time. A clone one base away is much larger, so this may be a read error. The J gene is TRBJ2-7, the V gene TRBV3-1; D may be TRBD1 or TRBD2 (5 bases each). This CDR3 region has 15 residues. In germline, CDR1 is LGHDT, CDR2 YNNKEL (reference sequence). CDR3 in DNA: TGTGCCTGCAGCGGTACCGACAGACACTCCTACGAGCAGTACTTC. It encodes CACSGTDRHSYEQYF.

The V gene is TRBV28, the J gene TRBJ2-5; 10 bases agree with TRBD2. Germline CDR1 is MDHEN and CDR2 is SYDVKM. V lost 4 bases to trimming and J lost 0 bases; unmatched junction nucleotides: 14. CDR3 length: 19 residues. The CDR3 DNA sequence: TGTGCCAGCAGTTCCCTTTTTCGGCTAGCGGGGGACTACCAAGAGACCCAGTACTTC. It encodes CASSSLFRLAGDYQETQYF.

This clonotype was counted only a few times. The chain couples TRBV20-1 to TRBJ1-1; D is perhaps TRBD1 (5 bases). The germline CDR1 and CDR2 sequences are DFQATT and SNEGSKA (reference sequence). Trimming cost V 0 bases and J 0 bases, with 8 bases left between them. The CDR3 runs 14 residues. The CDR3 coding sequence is TGCAGTGCTAGAGATAGGGACTTGAACACTGAAGCTTTCTTT. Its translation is CSARDRDLNTEAFF.

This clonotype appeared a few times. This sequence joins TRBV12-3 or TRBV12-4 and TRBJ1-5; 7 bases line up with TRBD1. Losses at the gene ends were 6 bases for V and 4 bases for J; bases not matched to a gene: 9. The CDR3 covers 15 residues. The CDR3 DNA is TGTGCCAGCAGCCATAATCCACAGGGGAATCAGCCCCAGCATTTT. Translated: CASSHNPQGNQPQHF.

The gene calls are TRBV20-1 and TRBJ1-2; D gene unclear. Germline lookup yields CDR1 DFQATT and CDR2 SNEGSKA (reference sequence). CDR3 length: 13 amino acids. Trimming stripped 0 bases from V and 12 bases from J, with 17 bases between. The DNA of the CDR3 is TGCAGTGCTAGAGATTTAAGGACCAGTGCTGACACCTTC. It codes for CSARDLRTSADTF.

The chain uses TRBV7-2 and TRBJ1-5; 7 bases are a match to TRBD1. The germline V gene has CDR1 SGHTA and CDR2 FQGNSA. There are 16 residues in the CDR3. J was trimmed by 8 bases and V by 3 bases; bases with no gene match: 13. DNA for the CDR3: TGTGCCAGCAGCTTTACAGGGGACGCAGTCGGGGAGCCCCAGCATTTT. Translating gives CASSFTGDAVGEPQHF.

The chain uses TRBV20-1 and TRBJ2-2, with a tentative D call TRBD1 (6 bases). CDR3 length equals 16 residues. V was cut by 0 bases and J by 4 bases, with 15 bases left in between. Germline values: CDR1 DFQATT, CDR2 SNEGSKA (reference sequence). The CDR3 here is CSARDYRDTSTGELFF. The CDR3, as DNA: TGCAGTGCTAGAGATTACCGGGACACTTCCACCGGGGAGCTGTTTTTT.

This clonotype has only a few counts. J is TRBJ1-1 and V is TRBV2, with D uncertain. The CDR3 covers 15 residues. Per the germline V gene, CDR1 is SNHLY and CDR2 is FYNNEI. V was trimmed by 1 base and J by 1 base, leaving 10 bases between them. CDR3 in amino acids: CASSEGRTGNTEAFF. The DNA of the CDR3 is TGTGCCAGCAGTGAAGGCAGGACGGGGAACACTGAAGCTTTCTTT.

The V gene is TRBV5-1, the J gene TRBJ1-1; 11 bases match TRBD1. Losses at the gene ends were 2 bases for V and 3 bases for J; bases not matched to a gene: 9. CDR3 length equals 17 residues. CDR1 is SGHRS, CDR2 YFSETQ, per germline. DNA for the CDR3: TGCGCCAGCAGCTTAGACGGACAGGGGGCGACGGACACTGAAGCTTTCTTT. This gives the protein CASSLDGQGATDTEAFF.

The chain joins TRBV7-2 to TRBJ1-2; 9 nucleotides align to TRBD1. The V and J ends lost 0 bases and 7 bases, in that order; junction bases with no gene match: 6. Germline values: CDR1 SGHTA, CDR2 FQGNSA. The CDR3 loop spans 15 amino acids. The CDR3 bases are TGTGCCAGCAGCTTAGCCGGGACAGGGTTGGTTGGCTACACCTTC. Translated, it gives CASSLAGTGLVGYTF.

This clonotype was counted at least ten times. The CDR3 loop is CASSPGTPYNEQFF. The CDR3 DNA sequence: TGTGCCAGCAGTCCGGGGACACCATACAATGAGCAGTTCTTC. The rearrangement joins TRBV12-3 or TRBV12-4 to TRBJ2-1, with D possibly TRBD1 on 6 matching bases. The length of the CDR3 is 14 residues. V shed 5 bases and J shed 4 bases, with 12 bases lying between them.

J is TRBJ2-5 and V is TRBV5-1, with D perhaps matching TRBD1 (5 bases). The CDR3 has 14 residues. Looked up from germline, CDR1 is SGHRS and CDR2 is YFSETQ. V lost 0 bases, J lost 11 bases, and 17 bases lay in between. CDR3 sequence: CASSLGEEDNEQYF. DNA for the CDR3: TGCGCCAGCAGCTTGGGGGAAGAGGACAATGAGCAGTACTTC.

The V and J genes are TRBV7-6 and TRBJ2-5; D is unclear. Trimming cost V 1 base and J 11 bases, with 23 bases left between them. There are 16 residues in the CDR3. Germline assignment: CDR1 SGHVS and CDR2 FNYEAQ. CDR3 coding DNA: TGTGCCAGCAGCTTAGGGTCCGGACCGCCCAGCAATGAGCAGTACTTC. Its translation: CASSLGSGPPSNEQYF.

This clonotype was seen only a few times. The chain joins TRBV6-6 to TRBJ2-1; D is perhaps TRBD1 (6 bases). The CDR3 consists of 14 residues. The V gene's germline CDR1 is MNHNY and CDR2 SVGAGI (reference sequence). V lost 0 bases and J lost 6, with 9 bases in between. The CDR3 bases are TGTGCCAGCAGTTACTCATCAGGGGCCAATGAGCAGTTCTTC. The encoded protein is CASSYSSGANEQFF.

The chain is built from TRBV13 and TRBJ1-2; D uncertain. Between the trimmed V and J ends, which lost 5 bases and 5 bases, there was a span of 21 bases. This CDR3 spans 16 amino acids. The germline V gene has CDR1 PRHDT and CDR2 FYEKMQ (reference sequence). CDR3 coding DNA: TGTGCCAGCAGCCTCCGCGTCCGCCACCCGGAATATGGCTACACCTTC. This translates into CASSLRVRHPEYGYTF.

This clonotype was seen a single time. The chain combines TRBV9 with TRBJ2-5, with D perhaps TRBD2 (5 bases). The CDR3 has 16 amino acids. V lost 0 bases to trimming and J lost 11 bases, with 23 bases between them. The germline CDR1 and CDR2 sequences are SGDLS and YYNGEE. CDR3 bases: TGTGCCAGCAGCGTAGTCGGAAAAGGAGGTTCCAATGAGCAGTACTTC. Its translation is CASSVVGKGGSNEQYF.

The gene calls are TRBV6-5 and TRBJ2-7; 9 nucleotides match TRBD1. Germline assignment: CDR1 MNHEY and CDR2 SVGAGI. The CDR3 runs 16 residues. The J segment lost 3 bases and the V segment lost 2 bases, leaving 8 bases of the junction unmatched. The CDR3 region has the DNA TGTGCCAGCAGTTACACTACCGGGACAGGGCTCTACGAGCAGTACTTC. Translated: CASSYTTGTGLYEQYF.